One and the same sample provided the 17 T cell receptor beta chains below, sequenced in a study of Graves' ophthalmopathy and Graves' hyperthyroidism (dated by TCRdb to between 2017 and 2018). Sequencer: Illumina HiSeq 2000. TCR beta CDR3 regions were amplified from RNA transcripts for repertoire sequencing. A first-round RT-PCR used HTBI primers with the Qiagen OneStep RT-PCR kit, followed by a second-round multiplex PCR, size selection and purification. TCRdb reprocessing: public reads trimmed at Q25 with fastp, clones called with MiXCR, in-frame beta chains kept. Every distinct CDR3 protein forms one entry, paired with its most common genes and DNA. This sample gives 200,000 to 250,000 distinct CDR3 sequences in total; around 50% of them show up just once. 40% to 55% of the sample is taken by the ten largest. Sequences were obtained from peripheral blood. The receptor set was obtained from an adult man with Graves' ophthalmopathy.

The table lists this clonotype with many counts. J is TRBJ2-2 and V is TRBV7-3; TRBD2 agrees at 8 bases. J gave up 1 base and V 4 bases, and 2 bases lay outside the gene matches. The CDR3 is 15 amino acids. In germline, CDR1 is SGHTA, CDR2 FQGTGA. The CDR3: CASSSSGLNTGELFF. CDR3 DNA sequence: TGTGCCAGCAGCTCTAGCGGGTTGAACACCGGGGAGCTGTTTTTT.

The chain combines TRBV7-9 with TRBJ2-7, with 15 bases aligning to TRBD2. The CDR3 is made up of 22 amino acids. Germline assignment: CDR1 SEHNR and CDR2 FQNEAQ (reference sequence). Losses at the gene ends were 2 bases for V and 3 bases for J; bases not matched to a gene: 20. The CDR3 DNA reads TGTGCCAGCAGCTTACCGGGAGCCCCGGGACTAGCGGGGGGTCCCTCCCTCTACGAGCAGTACTTC. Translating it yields CASSLPGAPGLAGGPSLYEQYF.

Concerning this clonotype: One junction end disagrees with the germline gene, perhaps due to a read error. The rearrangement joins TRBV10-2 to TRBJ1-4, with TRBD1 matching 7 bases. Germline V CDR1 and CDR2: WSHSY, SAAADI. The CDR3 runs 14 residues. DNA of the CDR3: TGTGCCAGCAGTGGATCTCAGGGGGTAGAAGAACTGTTTTTT. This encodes CASSGSQGVEELFF.

The CDR3 DNA follows: TGTGCCAGCAGCTTAGGGTCAGGGATCTCCTACGAGCAGTACTTC. As protein: CASSLGSGISYEQYF. The rearrangement uses TRBV7-6 and TRBJ2-7, with D possibly TRBD1 on 5 matching bases. CDR1 is SGHVS and CDR2 is FNYEAQ in the germline V gene. V was trimmed by 1 base and J by 0 bases, leaving 10 bases between them. The CDR3 covers 15 residues.

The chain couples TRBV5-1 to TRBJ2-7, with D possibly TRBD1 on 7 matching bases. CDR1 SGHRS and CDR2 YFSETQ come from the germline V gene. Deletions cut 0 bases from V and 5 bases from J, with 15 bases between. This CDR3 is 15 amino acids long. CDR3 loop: CASSLAGGGFDEQYF. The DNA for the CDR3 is TGCGCCAGCAGCTTGGCCGGAGGGGGCTTCGACGAGCAGTACTTC.

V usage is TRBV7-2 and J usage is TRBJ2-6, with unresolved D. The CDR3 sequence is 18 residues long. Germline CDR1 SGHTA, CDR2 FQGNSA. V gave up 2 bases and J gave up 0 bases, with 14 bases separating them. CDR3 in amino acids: CASSLTMGGPSGANVLTF. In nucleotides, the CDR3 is TGTGCCAGCAGCTTAACCATGGGCGGACCCTCTGGGGCCAACGTCCTGACTTTC.

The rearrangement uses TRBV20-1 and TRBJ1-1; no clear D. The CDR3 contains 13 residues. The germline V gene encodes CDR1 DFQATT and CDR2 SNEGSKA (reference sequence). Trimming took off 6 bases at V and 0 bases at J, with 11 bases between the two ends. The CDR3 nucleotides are TGCAGTGCAAGGGAGGGATTGAACACTGAAGCTTTCTTT. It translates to CSAREGLNTEAFF.

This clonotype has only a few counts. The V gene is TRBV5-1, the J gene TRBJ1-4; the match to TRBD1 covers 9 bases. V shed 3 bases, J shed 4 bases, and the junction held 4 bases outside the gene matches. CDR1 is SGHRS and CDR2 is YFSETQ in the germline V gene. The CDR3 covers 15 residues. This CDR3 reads CASSWGQGGNEKLFF. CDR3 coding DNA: TGCGCCAGCAGCTGGGGACAGGGAGGTAATGAAAAACTGTTTTTT. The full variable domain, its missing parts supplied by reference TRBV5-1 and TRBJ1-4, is KAGVTQTPRYLIKTRGQQVTLSCSPISGHRSVSWYQQTPGQGLQFLFEYFSETQRNKGNFPGRFSGRQFSNSRSEMNVSTLELGDSALYLCASSWGQGGNEKLFFGSGTQLSVL.

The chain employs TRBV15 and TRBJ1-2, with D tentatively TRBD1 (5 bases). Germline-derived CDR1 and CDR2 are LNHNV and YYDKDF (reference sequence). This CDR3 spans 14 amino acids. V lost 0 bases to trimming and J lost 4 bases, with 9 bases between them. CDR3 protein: CATSRDRGTYGYTF. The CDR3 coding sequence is TGTGCCACCAGCAGAGATCGGGGGACCTATGGCTACACCTTC.

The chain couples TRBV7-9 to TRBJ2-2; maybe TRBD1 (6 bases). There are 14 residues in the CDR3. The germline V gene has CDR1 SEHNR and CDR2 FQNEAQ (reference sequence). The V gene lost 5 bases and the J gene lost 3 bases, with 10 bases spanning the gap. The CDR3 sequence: CASSPQGDTGELFF. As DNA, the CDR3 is TGTGCCAGCAGCCCACAGGGCGACACCGGGGAGCTGTTTTTT.

Here the CDR3 reads CSASTDGRGETQYF. In DNA form, the CDR3 reads TGCAGTGCCAGCACCGATGGGAGGGGGGAGACCCAGTACTTC. The V and J genes are TRBV20-1 and TRBJ2-5; the D gene is possibly TRBD2 (7 bases). The germline V and J ends were trimmed by 6 bases and 5 bases, with 19 bases remaining between them. CDR3 length: 14 amino acids. Germline V gene lookup returns CDR1 DFQATT and CDR2 SNEGSKA (reference sequence).

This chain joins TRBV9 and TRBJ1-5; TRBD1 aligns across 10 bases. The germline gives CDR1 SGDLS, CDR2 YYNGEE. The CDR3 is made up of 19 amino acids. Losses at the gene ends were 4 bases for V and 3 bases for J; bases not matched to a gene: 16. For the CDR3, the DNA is TGTGCCAGCAGCTTGGGGCCGGACAGGGGGGAGGTGTTCAATCAGCCCCAGCATTTT. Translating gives CASSLGPDRGEVFNQPQHF.

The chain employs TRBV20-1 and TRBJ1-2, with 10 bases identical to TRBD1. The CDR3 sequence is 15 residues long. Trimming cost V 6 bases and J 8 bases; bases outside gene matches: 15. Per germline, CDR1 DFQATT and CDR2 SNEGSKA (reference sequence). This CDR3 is CSAGTGVAVGGGYTF. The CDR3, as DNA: TGCAGTGCCGGGACAGGGGTCGCCGTTGGAGGGGGCTACACCTTC.

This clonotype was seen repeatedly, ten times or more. The CDR3 sequence is CASSDRSYGYTF. In DNA form, the CDR3 reads TGTGCCAGTAGTGACAGGAGCTATGGCTACACCTTC. This chain links TRBV19 with TRBJ1-2, with D possibly being TRBD1 (6 bases). The CDR3 totals 12 residues. Between the trimmed V and J ends, which lost 5 bases and 4 bases, there was a span of 8 bases. CDR1 is LNHDA, CDR2 SQIVND, per germline (reference sequence).

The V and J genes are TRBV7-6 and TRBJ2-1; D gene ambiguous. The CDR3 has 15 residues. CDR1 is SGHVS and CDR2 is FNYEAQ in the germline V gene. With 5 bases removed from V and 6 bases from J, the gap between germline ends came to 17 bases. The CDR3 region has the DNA TGTGCCAGCAGCCTTGAGGCGGCCCAAGGCAATGAGCAGTTCTTC. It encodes CASSLEAAQGNEQFF.

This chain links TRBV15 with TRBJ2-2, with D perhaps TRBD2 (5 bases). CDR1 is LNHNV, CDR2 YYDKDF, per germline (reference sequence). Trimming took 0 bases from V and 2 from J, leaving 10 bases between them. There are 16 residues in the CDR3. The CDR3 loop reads CATSRDRRLNTGELFF. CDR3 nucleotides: TGTGCCACCAGCAGAGATCGGAGGCTTAACACCGGGGAGCTGTTTTTT.

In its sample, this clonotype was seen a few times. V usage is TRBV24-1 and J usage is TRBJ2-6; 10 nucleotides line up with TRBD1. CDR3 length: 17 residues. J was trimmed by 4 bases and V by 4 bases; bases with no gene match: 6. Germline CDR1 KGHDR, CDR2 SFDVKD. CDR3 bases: TGTGCCACCAGTGACCCGACAGGGGGCACCGGGGCCAACGTCCTGACTTTC. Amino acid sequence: CATSDPTGGTGANVLTF.